What follows are 32 T cell receptor beta chains derived from one specimen sequenced in a study of beta chain features in type 1 diabetes. The whole isolated RNA underwent reverse transcription, so sequencing captured expressed TCRB transcripts. TCRdb's copy holds only in-frame clones and misses some; the assay was immunoSEQ multiplex PCR. The sample comprises under 150,000 clones, about 44% of which are singletons, and 0.35% to 0.45% rests with the top ten. The specimen was Tregs from blood. Receptors were obtained from a young man in good health.

This clone was found a few times. The chain carries TRBV18 and TRBJ1-5; D not resolved. V gave up 3 bases and J gave up 6 bases, with 9 bases separating them. This CDR3 spans 13 amino acids. Germline V gives CDR1 KGHSH, CDR2 LQKENI. The CDR3 DNA reads as TGTGCCAGCTCACCGGAGCGGGCTCAGCCCCAGCATTTT. Its protein product is CASSPERAQPQHF.

V gene TRBV4-2 combines with J gene TRBJ2-7, with D possibly matching TRBD1 (5 bases). The CDR3 length is 15 residues. The germline gives CDR1 LGHNA, CDR2 YNFKEQ. Trimming stripped 1 base from V and 3 bases from J, with 13 bases between. The CDR3 is CASSQGSGTGYEQYF. CDR3 nucleotides: TGTGCCAGCAGCCAAGGGTCAGGCACAGGCTACGAGCAGTACTTC.

The chain recombines TRBV2 with TRBJ1-2, with D possibly matching TRBD1 (6 bases). Germline V gene data show CDR1 as SNHLY and CDR2 as FYNNEI. This CDR3 is 16 amino acids long. V was pared by 1 base and J by 7 bases, with 19 bases between. CDR3 sequence reads: CASSEVAGVGAGGYTF. CDR3 in DNA: TGTGCCAGCAGTGAAGTTGCCGGCGTGGGGGCGGGTGGCTACACCTTC. The complete variable domain, with remaining parts taken from reference TRBV2 and TRBJ1-2, reads EPEVTQTPSHQVTQMGQEVILRCVPISNHLYFYWYRQILGQKVEFLVSFYNNEISEKSEIFDDQFSVERPDGSNFTLKIRSTKLEDSAMYFCASSEVAGVGAGGYTFGSGTRLTVV.

This chain links TRBV5-5 with TRBJ2-3; 8 bases are shared with TRBD1. This CDR3 is built from 15 residues. CDR1 and CDR2 (germline): SGHKS, YYEKEE (reference sequence). J was trimmed by 0 bases and V by 4 bases; bases with no gene match: 4. The CDR3, as DNA: TGTGCCAGCAGCATCAGGGGGCCTAGCACAGATACGCAGTATTTT. This encodes CASSIRGPSTDTQYF.

This chain links TRBV7-2 with TRBJ2-7; 9 bases align to TRBD2. V shed 1 base and J 6 bases; nucleotides not matched to a gene: 4. Germline values: CDR1 SGHTA, CDR2 FQGNSA. The CDR3 runs 14 residues. Written as DNA, the CDR3 is TGTGCCAGCAGCTTAGGCCTAGCGGGAATCGAGCAGTACTTC. Its translation: CASSLGLAGIEQYF.

The chain is built from TRBV5-1 and TRBJ2-3; D call uncertain. The CDR3 runs 12 residues. V dropped 1 base and J dropped 6 bases, with 6 bases sitting between them. CDR1 is SGHRS, CDR2 YFSETQ, per germline. The CDR3 DNA reads TGCGCCAGCAGCTTGAGAGCGGATACGCAGTATTTT. This encodes CASSLRADTQYF.

This clone was detected a few times. This chain joins TRBV6-6 and TRBJ2-1; tentatively, D is TRBD2 (6 bases). The germline V and J ends were trimmed by 2 bases and 8 bases, with 16 bases remaining between them. The CDR3 is made up of 15 amino acids. Germline V gene lookup returns CDR1 MNHNY and CDR2 SVGAGI (reference sequence). The CDR3 is CASSYPGDFVDEQFF. CDR3 DNA: TGTGCCAGCAGTTACCCGGGGGACTTCGTGGATGAGCAGTTCTTC.

This clone was observed a few times. The chain couples TRBV18 to TRBJ2-1; maybe TRBD1 (7 bases). V lost 0 bases and J 4 bases, leaving 25 bases between the germline ends. CDR1 and CDR2 (germline): KGHSH, LQKENI. This CDR3 comprises 20 residues. CDR3 sequence: CASSPPMGRQGRTIYNEQFF. CDR3 coding DNA: TGTGCCAGCTCACCACCGATGGGCAGACAGGGCCGGACTATTTACAATGAGCAGTTCTTC.

J is TRBJ1-6 and V is TRBV7-6; no clear D. The germline V gene encodes CDR1 SGHVS and CDR2 FNYEAQ. The CDR3 is 14 residues long. The V gene lost 3 bases and the J gene lost 7 bases, with 10 bases spanning the gap. The CDR3 region is CASSFRVMNSPLHF. CDR3 bases: TGTGCCAGCAGCTTCCGGGTTATGAATTCACCCCTCCACTTT.

Only a few counts were recorded for this clone. The rearrangement links TRBV5-1 to TRBJ2-3; 9 nucleotides agree with TRBD1. Unmatched junction bases numbered 3, after V lost 0 bases and J lost 1 base. Per germline, CDR1 SGHRS and CDR2 YFSETQ. This CDR3 has 16 amino acids. This CDR3 reads CASSLVRTGGTDTQYF. The CDR3 DNA reads TGCGCCAGCAGCTTGGTTCGGACAGGGGGCACAGATACGCAGTATTTT.

This clone came up a few times. The chain recombines TRBV7-6 with TRBJ2-3, with 7 bases matching TRBD2. The CDR3 covers 15 residues. V lost 3 bases and J lost 0; bases outside the gene matches: 3. Germline V CDR1 and CDR2: SGHVS, FNYEAQ. The CDR3 protein is CASSLGGTSTDTQYF. In nucleotides, the CDR3 is TGTGCCAGCAGCTTGGGAGGGACTAGCACAGATACGCAGTATTTT.

Only a few counts were recorded for this clone. This chain links TRBV7-3 with TRBJ2-3, with 8 positions matching TRBD2. The CDR3 sequence is 15 residues long. J gave up 4 bases and V 4 bases, and 7 bases lay outside the gene matches. The V gene's germline CDR1 is SGHTA and CDR2 FQGTGA. The CDR3 DNA reads TGTGCCAGCAGCTCGGCAAGCGGGAGAGCAGATACGCAGTATTTT. Its protein is CASSSASGRADTQYF.

This clone was picked up a small number of times. V and J are TRBV5-4 and TRBJ2-1; 10 bases align to TRBD1. Germline V CDR1 and CDR2: SGHNT, YYREEE (reference sequence). The CDR3 is 16 residues long. V shed 6 bases, J shed 0 bases, and the junction held 6 bases outside the gene matches. CDR3: CASNDRGRGSYNEQFF. The CDR3 DNA reads TGTGCCAGCAACGACAGGGGGCGCGGCTCCTACAATGAGCAGTTCTTC.

The J gene is TRBJ1-2, the V gene TRBV5-1; maybe TRBD1 (5 bases). The germline V and J ends were trimmed by 0 bases and 0 bases, with 6 bases remaining between them. In germline, CDR1 is SGHRS, CDR2 YFSETQ. The CDR3 length is 14 residues. The DNA for the CDR3 is TGCGCCAGCAGCTTGGGACAGTCTAACTATGGCTACACCTTC. Translation: CASSLGQSNYGYTF.

The chain employs TRBV30 and TRBJ2-1, with 7 positions matching TRBD1. The CDR3 loop spans 13 amino acids. Germline V gene data show CDR1 as GTSNPN and CDR2 as SVGIG (reference sequence). CDR3 in amino acids: CAQNRGSYNEQFF. The CDR3 DNA follows: TGTGCTCAGAACAGGGGCTCCTACAATGAGCAGTTCTTC.

The V gene is TRBV7-2, the J gene TRBJ2-3; D remains unclear. Deletions cut 5 bases from V and 4 bases from J, with 10 bases between. The length of the CDR3 is 13 residues. Germline V gene sequence: CDR1 SGHTA, CDR2 FQGNSA. CDR3 DNA: TGTGCCAGCAGCCTTGCACAATCAGATACGCAGTATTTT. This gives the protein CASSLAQSDTQYF.

This clone showed up just a few times. The chain is built from TRBV5-1 and TRBJ2-1, with a weak D call TRBD1 (6 bases). Germline-derived CDR1 and CDR2 are SGHRS and YFSETQ. The CDR3 totals 15 residues. The germline V and J ends were trimmed by 2 bases and 7 bases, with 16 bases remaining between them. CDR3 bases: TGCGCCAGCAGCTTACGCGGACAGAACGGAAATGAGCAGTTCTTC. Translating it yields CASSLRGQNGNEQFF.

This clone has more than one count but fewer than ten. V and J are TRBV15 and TRBJ2-7; D gene unclear. From germline, CDR1 is LNHNV and CDR2 YYDKDF (reference sequence). V dropped 1 base and J dropped 2 bases, with 6 bases sitting between them. The length of the CDR3 is 13 residues. The CDR3 reads CATSRGVTYEQYF. The CDR3 DNA sequence: TGTGCCACCAGCAGAGGCGTCACCTACGAGCAGTACTTC.

This sequence joins TRBV5-1 and TRBJ2-1; D uncertain. CDR3 length equals 13 residues. Deletions cut 0 bases from V and 2 bases from J, with 3 bases between. Germline V gives CDR1 SGHRS, CDR2 YFSETQ. The CDR3 bases are TGCGCCAGCAGCTTGGGAGCCTACAATGAGCAGTTCTTC. Translated: CASSLGAYNEQFF. Full variable domain (rest looked up from reference TRBV5-1 and TRBJ2-1): KAGVTQTPRYLIKTRGQQVTLSCSPISGHRSVSWYQQTPGQGLQFLFEYFSETQRNKGNFPGRFSGRQFSNSRSEMNVSTLELGDSALYLCASSLGAYNEQFFGPGTRLTVL.

The rearrangement uses TRBV28 and TRBJ1-2, with TRBD1 matching over 7 bases. Per germline, CDR1 MDHEN and CDR2 SYDVKM. Trimming cost V 6 bases and J 2 bases; bases outside gene matches: 6. The CDR3 is 14 residues long. CDR3 sequence reads: CASRSGGSNYGYTF. The CDR3 DNA reads TGTGCCAGCAGGTCAGGGGGGTCAAACTATGGCTACACCTTC.

V gene TRBV10-2 combines with J gene TRBJ1-6; the D is unclear. V lost 6 bases to trimming and J lost 11 bases, with 14 bases between them. This CDR3 is built from 13 residues. The germline V gene has CDR1 WSHSY and CDR2 SAAADI. CDR3 residues: CASRSGIGAPLHF. CDR3 nucleotide sequence: TGCGCCAGCAGGTCGGGGATTGGGGCACCCCTCCACTTT.

This clone has only a few counts. The CDR3 protein is CASRTDSNYGYTF. The CDR3 DNA reads TGCGCCAGCAGGACAGATTCTAACTATGGCTACACCTTC. The chain uses TRBV5-1 and TRBJ1-2; D is possibly TRBD1 (5 bases). Germline V CDR1 and CDR2: SGHRS, YFSETQ. The germline V and J ends were trimmed by 5 bases and 0 bases, with 8 bases remaining between them. The CDR3 length is 13 residues.

This clone was recorded a few times. The chain couples TRBV25-1 to TRBJ2-3; weak D call: TRBD1 (6 bases). The CDR3 has 16 amino acids. V dropped 3 bases and J dropped 3 bases, with 16 bases sitting between them. The V gene's germline CDR1 is MGHDK and CDR2 SYGVNS. CDR3 sequence: CASSDRYRAGTDTQYF. In DNA form, the CDR3 reads TGTGCCAGCAGTGATAGGTACAGGGCTGGGACAGATACGCAGTATTTT.

This clone occurred a few times. CDR3 residues: CASRPSGVYEQYF. The CDR3 region has the DNA TGTGCCAGCAGACCTAGCGGGGTCTACGAGCAGTACTTC. The J gene is TRBJ2-7, the V gene TRBV14, with 9 bases aligning to TRBD2. V lost 6 bases to trimming and J lost 3 bases; unmatched junction nucleotides: 3. Looked up from germline, CDR1 is SGHDN and CDR2 is FVKESK. The CDR3 sequence is 13 residues long.

Points on this clone: At one end the junction does not follow the germline gene, possibly because of a read error. The V and J genes are TRBV20-1 and TRBJ2-7; D may be TRBD2 (6 bases). The V gene's germline CDR1 is DFQATT and CDR2 SNEGSKA (reference sequence). CDR3 size: 9 residues. CDR3 DNA sequence: TGCAGTGCTAGCGGGAGAGGACCCTTC. Encoded protein: CSASGRGPF.

The chain recombines TRBV5-1 with TRBJ2-7; 10 bases agree with TRBD1. Germline CDR1 reads SGHRS; CDR2 reads YFSETQ. V shed 4 bases, J shed 2 bases, and the junction held 3 bases outside the gene matches. The CDR3 has 14 residues. The CDR3 region has the DNA TGCGCCAGCAGCCCGGGGACAGGGGCCTACGAGCAGTACTTC. Translated: CASSPGTGAYEQYF.

J is TRBJ2-5 and V is TRBV2; D is undetermined. This CDR3 region has 13 residues. V lost 4 bases to trimming and J lost 5 bases, with 11 bases between them. Germline V lookup: CDR1 SNHLY, CDR2 FYNNEI. The CDR3 nucleotides read TGTGCCAGCAGTGTCCCGGGTTGGGAGACCCAGTACTTC. Its protein product is CASSVPGWETQYF.

This chain connects TRBV10-3 to TRBJ2-1, with 7 bases lining up with TRBD2. Trimming removed 4 bases from V and 16 bases from J; junction bases left unmatched: 7. Germline assignment: CDR1 ENHRY and CDR2 SYGVKD. CDR3 length: 11 amino acids. CDR3 residues: CAISVGTIAFF. In DNA, the CDR3 is TGTGCCATCAGTGTTGGGACTATTGCTTTCTTC.

The rearrangement uses TRBV28 and TRBJ2-2; 7 bases align to TRBD1. This CDR3 has 14 residues. CDR1 MDHEN and CDR2 SYDVKM come from the germline V gene. V shed 1 base and J 9 bases; nucleotides not matched to a gene: 5. CDR3 in amino acids: CASSLSDRVRELFF. The CDR3 nucleotides are TGTGCCAGCAGTTTATCAGACAGGGTTCGGGAGCTGTTTTTT.

The V and J genes are TRBV4-1 and TRBJ1-2, with TRBD1 identical over 9 bases. The J segment lost 5 bases and the V segment lost 7 bases, leaving 2 bases of the junction unmatched. Per germline, CDR1 MGHRA and CDR2 YSYEKL. The CDR3 has 12 residues. CDR3 residues: CASTGTGYGYTF. CDR3 DNA sequence: TGCGCCAGCACTGGGACAGGGTATGGCTACACCTTC.

This sequence joins TRBV7-2 and TRBJ2-2, with 7 bases lining up with TRBD2. Germline-derived CDR1 and CDR2 are SGHTA and FQGNSA. The V segment lost 5 bases and the J segment 7 bases; nucleotides outside the gene matches: 10. CDR3 length: 15 amino acids. CDR3 nucleotide sequence: TGTGCCAGCAGCCCCTATGGGGGGGTCGGCGGGGAGCTGTTTTTT. It specifies CASSPYGGVGGELFF.

The V gene is TRBV4-2, the J gene TRBJ2-5; D remains ambiguous. The CDR3 spans 13 residues. CDR1 and CDR2 from the germline V gene are LGHNA and YNFKEQ. The germline V and J ends were trimmed by 1 base and 6 bases, with 9 bases remaining between them. CDR3 sequence: CASSQGPSQTQYF. CDR3 nucleotide sequence: TGTGCCAGCAGCCAAGGGCCCAGTCAGACCCAGTACTTC.